This T cell receptor (beta chain) was obtained from a study of CD8+CD57+ T cells in acquired aplastic anemia. Whole-study results and caveats: Researchers reported that CD8+ Simpson's diversity was not significantly different in patients versus controls. Patients shared approximately 30 CD8+ CDR3 sequences with controls.

The CDR3 extends over 19 amino acids. Germline V lookup: CDR1 MNHEY, CDR2 SMNVEV (reference sequence). V gave up 2 bases and J gave up 5 bases; unmatched junction bases: 13. Remarks on this clonotype: No antigen is known for it.

Genomic DNA was employed as the template in profiling TCR beta VDJ and CDR3. TCRdb processed the reads anew with MiXCR; each CDR3 protein has one entry. This sample has about 130,000 distinct CDR3 sequences, with 41% found just once. This clonotype originated in a human donor in good health, serving as a control. This rearrangement joins TRBV27 to TRBJ2-4; 12 bases fit TRBD2. Sequenced sample: sorted CD4+, CD8+, or CD8+CD57+ T cells (not recorded which) from PBMCs. The CDR3 region is CASSLKGAASGGVENIQYF. The CDR3, as DNA: TGTGCCAGCAGTTTAAAGGGCGCGGCTAGCGGGGGGGTGGAAAACATTCAGTACTTC.